A single sample is the source of the 25 T cell receptor beta chains below, sequenced in a study of cytomegalovirus exposure and HLA in healthy donors. Primers included in the PCR were 60 Vbeta and 13 Jbeta primers. Libraries were prepared by immunoSEQ multiplex PCR; TCRdb keeps only in-frame clonotypes and omits some of them. This sample has about 240,000 clones, with 78% found just once. The sequenced sample consisted of PBMCs. The receptor source for this set is a boy between 10 and 17 years old in good health and CMV-seronegative.

This chain uses TRBV7-9 with TRBJ2-3; the D gene is possibly TRBD2 (6 bases). CDR1 and CDR2 from the germline V gene are SEHNR and FQNEAQ (reference sequence). The CDR3 sequence is 15 residues long. V was shortened by 4 bases and J by 1 base, with 12 bases between the two germline ends. DNA of the CDR3: TGTGCCAGCAGCTCCGAGGGAGGAGGCACAGATACGCAGTATTTT. Translating gives CASSSEGGGTDTQYF.

This clone was counted a few times. CDR3 sequence (DNA): TGTGCCAGTAGTATAGATCTCCGGGAAGGGTTTCGGGAAGCTTTCTTT. It codes for CASSIDLREGFREAFF. The rearrangement joins TRBV19 to TRBJ1-1, with D hard to call. There are 16 residues in the CDR3. Trimming stripped 0 bases from V and 8 bases from J, with 19 bases between. CDR1 and CDR2 (germline): LNHDA, SQIVND (reference sequence). The complete variable domain, with remaining parts taken from reference TRBV19 and TRBJ1-1, reads DGGITQSPKYLFRKEGQNVTLSCEQNLNHDAMYWYRQDPGQGLRLIYYSQIVNDFQKGDIAEGYSVSREKKESFPLTVTSAQKNPTAFYLCASSIDLREGFREAFFGQGTRLTVV.

The chain uses TRBV6-5 and TRBJ1-4; 7 nucleotides line up with TRBD1. The V segment lost 5 bases and the J segment 14 bases; nucleotides outside the gene matches: 8. CDR1 is MNHEY, CDR2 SVGAGI, per germline. CDR3 length equals 12 residues. CDR3 nucleotide sequence: TGTGCCAGCAGTCTGGACAGGCAGCATCTGTTTTTT. As protein: CASSLDRQHLFF.

This clone came up a few times. Other DNA sequences from this sample encode an identical CDR3 as well. This chain uses TRBV18 with TRBJ1-1; TRBD1 is a possible D gene (5 bases). Deletions cut 6 bases from V and 2 bases from J, with 10 bases between. This CDR3 contains 13 residues. Germline CDR1 reads KGHSH; CDR2 reads LQKENI. Here the CDR3 reads CASSAGVNTEAFF. Here the CDR3 DNA reads TGTGCCAGCTCGGCGGGGGTTAACACTGAAGCTTTCTTT.

This rearrangement joins TRBV11-3 to TRBJ2-2; D call uncertain. The CDR3 has 11 residues. The V end was cut by 3 bases, the J end by 7 bases, with 3 bases between. Germline values: CDR1 SGHNT, CDR2 YENEEA. CDR3 loop: CASSFHGELFF. As DNA, the CDR3 is TGTGCCAGCAGCTTCCACGGGGAGCTGTTTTTT.

This rearrangement joins TRBV18 to TRBJ1-2; D might be TRBD1 (6 bases). This CDR3 region has 15 residues. Trimming stripped 1 base from V and 3 bases from J, with 12 bases between. Per germline, CDR1 KGHSH and CDR2 LQKENI. CDR3 nucleotide sequence: TGTGCCAGCTCACCACGGTACAGGGACGACTATGGCTACACCTTC. This sequence encodes CASSPRYRDDYGYTF.

In DNA, the CDR3 is TGCGCCAGCAGCTTGGAAATAGCGGGGCCCTACGAGCAGTACTTC. This encodes CASSLEIAGPYEQYF. This chain uses TRBV5-1 with TRBJ2-7; 8 bases fit TRBD2. This CDR3 contains 15 residues. The germline CDR1 and CDR2 sequences are SGHRS and YFSETQ. Trimming cost V 0 bases and J 2 bases; bases outside gene matches: 4. Combining the CDR3 with reference TRBV5-1 and TRBJ2-7 gives the whole variable domain KAGVTQTPRYLIKTRGQQVTLSCSPISGHRSVSWYQQTPGQGLQFLFEYFSETQRNKGNFPGRFSGRQFSNSRSEMNVSTLELGDSALYLCASSLEIAGPYEQYFGPGTRLTVT.

The V gene is TRBV30, the J gene TRBJ2-1; tentative D call: TRBD2 (5 bases). This CDR3 spans 13 amino acids. V was clipped by 0 bases and J by 15 bases, with 18 bases between them. Germline CDR1 and CDR2: GTSNPN and SVGIG (reference sequence). CDR3 nucleotide sequence: TGTGCCTGGAGTGTACGATCGAGAGGGATTGTGTTCTTC. Protein sequence: CAWSVRSRGIVFF.

This rearrangement joins TRBV4-2 to TRBJ2-2; D possibly corresponds to TRBD2 (5 bases). Germline CDR1 is LGHNA and CDR2 is YNFKEQ. The CDR3 covers 15 residues. V gave up 1 base and J gave up 4 bases, with 10 bases separating them. The CDR3, as DNA: TGTGCCAGCAGCCAAGCTCAAGAGGGCACCGGGGAGCTGTTTTTT. Its protein product is CASSQAQEGTGELFF.

The J gene is TRBJ1-1, the V gene TRBV15; TRBD1 might be the D (5 bases). The CDR3 has 14 residues. Deletions cut 0 bases from V and 11 bases from J, with 16 bases between. Germline V CDR1 and CDR2: LNHNV, YYDKDF (reference sequence). CDR3 amino acids: CATSRDRAAVRAFF. CDR3 in DNA: TGTGCCACCAGCAGAGACAGGGCTGCAGTAAGGGCTTTCTTT.

The V gene is TRBV30, the J gene TRBJ1-3; weak D call: TRBD1 (6 bases). CDR1 and CDR2 from the germline V gene are GTSNPN and SVGIG (reference sequence). Deletions cut 5 bases from V and 4 bases from J, with 6 bases between. This CDR3 has 11 amino acids. The CDR3 nucleotides are TGTGCCTGGGGGACAGGAAACACCATATATTTT. Its translation is CAWGTGNTIYF.

V is TRBV10-3 and J is TRBJ1-5; D is unclear. The CDR3 consists of 13 residues. In germline, CDR1 is ENHRY, CDR2 SYGVKD. Trimming stripped 2 bases from V and 5 bases from J, with 7 bases between. The CDR3 loop reads CAISESEDQPQHF. The CDR3 nucleotides are TGTGCCATCAGTGAGAGCGAGGATCAGCCCCAGCATTTT.

The rearrangement joins TRBV11-2 to TRBJ2-2; unclear D gene. Germline lookup yields CDR1 SGHAT and CDR2 FQNNGV. V was cut by 6 bases and J by 5 bases, with 13 bases left in between. CDR3 size: 14 residues. This chain's CDR3 is CASSLVAGTGELFF. CDR3 DNA sequence: TGTGCCAGCAGTTTGGTGGCTGGTACCGGGGAGCTGTTTTTT.

The chain combines TRBV15 with TRBJ1-1; a possible D gene is TRBD1 (5 bases). Between the trimmed V and J ends, which lost 9 bases and 1 base, there was a span of 9 bases. Per germline, CDR1 LNHNV and CDR2 YYDKDF (reference sequence). This CDR3 has 12 amino acids. CDR3 residues: CATETGNTEAFF. The CDR3 DNA reads as TGTGCCACTGAAACAGGGAACACTGAAGCTTTCTTT. The full variable domain, completed using reference TRBV15 and TRBJ1-1, is DAMVIQNPRYQVTQFGKPVTLSCSQTLNHNVMYWYQQKSSQAPKLLFHYYDKDFNNEADTPDNFQSRRPNTSFCFLDIRSPGLGDTAMYLCATETGNTEAFFGQGTRLTVV.

The chain is built from TRBV27 and TRBJ2-1; 11 nucleotides match TRBD1. This CDR3 comprises 14 residues. CDR1 is MNHEY, CDR2 SMNVEV, per germline (reference sequence). V dropped 3 bases and J dropped 10; count of bases not matched to a gene: 5. The CDR3 protein is CASSFWTGGEEQFF. The DNA for the CDR3 is TGTGCCAGCAGTTTTTGGACAGGGGGCGAAGAGCAGTTCTTC.

This clone has just one count. The J gene is TRBJ2-7, the V gene TRBV11-3, with D maybe TRBD1 (8 bases). V was cut by 5 bases and J by 1 base, with 27 bases left in between. The CDR3 covers 19 residues. Germline values: CDR1 SGHNT, CDR2 YENEEA. The CDR3 bases are TGTGCCAGCAGCCCTAGCGGAGGGCCCTGGACAGGGCCTTCCTACGAGCAGTACTTC. It specifies CASSPSGGPWTGPSYEQYF.

This chain uses TRBV7-9 with TRBJ2-7, with TRBD1 matching 9 bases. V gave up 5 bases and J gave up 2 bases; unmatched junction bases: 13. The CDR3 extends over 17 amino acids. Germline CDR1 reads SEHNR; CDR2 reads FQNEAQ (reference sequence). CDR3 DNA sequence: TGTGCCAGCAGCACCCCACCGGGACAGGGCTCCCCCTACGAGCAGTACTTC. Its protein is CASSTPPGQGSPYEQYF.

V usage is TRBV7-8 and J usage is TRBJ1-1; possibly TRBD1 for D (6 bases). V shed 5 bases and J shed 5 bases, with 27 bases lying between them. This CDR3 comprises 18 residues. CDR1 and CDR2 from the germline V gene are SGHVS and FQNEAQ. The CDR3 DNA sequence: TGTGCCAGCAGCCCGAATCAGGTGTTTGACAGGCGGGCAACTGAAGCTTTCTTT. Protein sequence: CASSPNQVFDRRATEAFF.

The chain carries TRBV10-2 and TRBJ2-7, with 9 nucleotides matching TRBD2. J gave up 7 bases and V 5 bases, and 12 bases lay outside the gene matches. The V gene's germline CDR1 is WSHSY and CDR2 SAAADI. The CDR3 has 15 residues. CDR3 DNA: TGCGCCAGCAGTTCGGGAGGTAGCGGGAGATCTGAGCAGTACTTC. This encodes CASSSGGSGRSEQYF.

V gene TRBV5-1 combines with J gene TRBJ1-1; 7 bases line up with TRBD1. This CDR3 contains 16 residues. The junction had 8 bases not matched to a gene; V was cut back by 2 bases and J by 1 base. The germline V gene has CDR1 SGHRS and CDR2 YFSETQ. CDR3 residues: CASSFGAGGGNTEAFF. CDR3 coding DNA: TGCGCCAGCAGCTTCGGGGCAGGGGGAGGGAACACTGAAGCTTTCTTT.

The V call is TRBV7-6, the J call TRBJ2-1; 8 bases map to TRBD1. J gave up 9 bases and V 5 bases, and 12 bases lay outside the gene matches. CDR3 length: 15 residues. CDR1 is SGHVS, CDR2 FNYEAQ, per germline. CDR3 in amino acids: CASSKARQGAGEQFF. In nucleotides, the CDR3 is TGTGCCAGCAGCAAAGCGCGGCAGGGGGCGGGTGAGCAGTTCTTC.

The V call is TRBV6-1, the J call TRBJ2-7; TRBD1 agrees at 8 bases. J was trimmed by 4 bases and V by 4 bases; bases with no gene match: 3. The CDR3 runs to 13 residues. Germline CDR1 and CDR2: MNHNS and SASEGT. The CDR3 here is CASSVTGGYEQYF. CDR3 sequence (DNA): TGTGCCAGCAGTGTTACAGGGGGGTACGAGCAGTACTTC.

This clone came up a few times. V gene TRBV10-3 combines with J gene TRBJ2-7; 7 bases are shared with TRBD2. The V gene end was trimmed by 6 bases and the J gene end by 0 bases; junction bases not matched to a gene: 8. The CDR3 spans 15 residues. Germline values: CDR1 ENHRY, CDR2 SYGVKD. The CDR3 here is CAISGQGGISYEQYF. DNA for the CDR3: TGTGCCATCAGCGGGCAGGGAGGGATCTCCTACGAGCAGTACTTC.

The J gene is TRBJ1-1, the V gene TRBV5-1, with 9 bases matching TRBD1. The CDR3 spans 15 residues. Losses at the gene ends were 2 bases for V and 4 bases for J; bases not matched to a gene: 6. Germline-derived CDR1 and CDR2 are SGHRS and YFSETQ. The CDR3 sequence: CASSFGGTGITEAFF. The CDR3 coding sequence is TGCGCCAGCAGCTTTGGAGGGACAGGGATCACTGAAGCTTTCTTT.

This clone was picked up a small number of times. The gene calls are TRBV9 and TRBJ2-7; 11 nucleotides align to TRBD1. V dropped 3 bases and J dropped 5; count of bases not matched to a gene: 4. This CDR3 is 14 amino acids long. Germline V gene lookup returns CDR1 SGDLS and CDR2 YYNGEE. The CDR3 region is CASSGTGGFHEQYF. The CDR3 DNA sequence: TGTGCCAGCAGCGGGACAGGGGGCTTTCACGAGCAGTACTTC.